These 30 T cell receptor beta chains share one sample of origin, sequenced in a study of cytomegalovirus exposure and HLA in healthy donors. The PCR employed 60 Vbeta primers together with 13 Jbeta primers. Assay: immunoSEQ multiplex PCR; the TCRdb copy retains only in-frame clones and omits some. The table records approximately 130,000 clones, approximately 80% of them present only once. Sequencing input: PBMCs. Every receptor here comes from a female donor in good health and CMV-seropositive.

This clone was counted only a few times. The J gene is TRBJ2-2, the V gene TRBV14, with a tentative D call TRBD1 (6 bases). From germline, CDR1 is SGHDN and CDR2 FVKESK. V gave up 4 bases and J gave up 7 bases, with 16 bases separating them. The CDR3 sequence is 15 residues long. CDR3 amino acids: CASSLLDSRGGELFF. DNA for the CDR3: TGTGCCAGCAGCCTACTGGACAGCCGGGGCGGGGAGCTGTTTTTT.

This clone was seen a handful of times. CDR3 region: CASSPPDYTRYEQYF. CDR3 DNA: TGTGCCAGCAGCCCCCCGGACTACACGCGATACGAGCAGTACTTC. The V call is TRBV11-3, the J call TRBJ2-7; D possibly corresponds to TRBD2 (6 bases). The V end lost 5 bases, the J end lost 4 bases, and 18 bases lay between the germline ends. The CDR3 contains 15 residues. Germline CDR1 SGHNT, CDR2 YENEEA.

The gene calls are TRBV6-5 and TRBJ1-5, with D unresolved. V shed 2 bases and J shed 4 bases, with 9 bases lying between them. Germline CDR1 reads MNHEY; CDR2 reads SVGAGI. The CDR3 consists of 14 residues. CDR3 sequence reads: CASSYARGNQPQHF. The DNA for the CDR3 is TGTGCCAGCAGTTACGCGCGGGGAAATCAGCCCCAGCATTTT.

V is TRBV10-3 and J is TRBJ2-3; possible D gene TRBD1, 8 bases. V lost 6 bases and J lost 6, with 19 bases in between. The CDR3 spans 15 residues. Germline V gene data show CDR1 as ENHRY and CDR2 as SYGVKD. CDR3 coding DNA: TGTGCCATCAGGGCCACAGGGGGGGCCAGGGATACGCAGTATTTT. It specifies CAIRATGGARDTQYF.

V gene TRBV7-9 combines with J gene TRBJ2-7, with D perhaps TRBD1 (6 bases). Germline-derived CDR1 and CDR2 are SEHNR and FQNEAQ (reference sequence). V was pared by 4 bases and J by 12 bases, with 16 bases between. The CDR3 totals 12 residues. The CDR3 bases are TGTGCCAGCAGCTCGAGGGGGAGATGGTTGTACTTC. Translated, it gives CASSSRGRWLYF.

This chain uses TRBV18 with TRBJ1-1; 7 bases align to TRBD1. This CDR3 spans 15 amino acids. The germline V gene encodes CDR1 KGHSH and CDR2 LQKENI. V was clipped by 4 bases and J by 1 base; unmatched bases: 6. CDR3: CASSRDRVGNTEAFF. In DNA, the CDR3 is TGTGCCAGCTCACGAGACAGGGTCGGGAACACTGAAGCTTTCTTT.

In its sample, this clone was seen a few times. This chain connects TRBV7-3 to TRBJ2-2, with D tentatively TRBD2 (6 bases). The CDR3 has 16 residues. V lost 2 bases and J 1 base, leaving 11 bases between the germline ends. In germline, CDR1 is SGHTA, CDR2 FQGTGA. CDR3 sequence reads: CASSLSAGLNTGELFF. The DNA for the CDR3 is TGTGCCAGCAGCTTATCGGCGGGATTGAACACCGGGGAGCTGTTTTTT.

This clone was recorded a few times. The chain carries TRBV6-5 and TRBJ1-1, with TRBD1 as a possible D gene (6 bases). V shed 0 bases and J shed 4 bases, with 12 bases lying between them. The CDR3 runs to 15 residues. Looked up from germline, CDR1 is MNHEY and CDR2 is SVGAGI. CDR3 nucleotide sequence: TGTGCCAGCAGTTACTCGAACCAGGGGAGCACTGAAGCTTTCTTT. Its protein product is CASSYSNQGSTEAFF.

This clone was seen a handful of times. The chain employs TRBV27 and TRBJ2-7; 10 positions match TRBD1. CDR3 length equals 16 residues. The junction had 11 bases not matched to a gene; V was cut back by 3 bases and J by 6 bases. Germline V gene lookup returns CDR1 MNHEY and CDR2 SMNVEV (reference sequence). The CDR3 DNA is TGTGCCAGCAGTTTCTATCCGGGACAGGGGCCTTTCGAGCAGTACTTC. Amino acid sequence: CASSFYPGQGPFEQYF.

The chain joins TRBV28 to TRBJ2-5, with D possibly being TRBD1 (5 bases). V shed 3 bases and J shed 2 bases, with 7 bases lying between them. The V gene's germline CDR1 is MDHEN and CDR2 SYDVKM. This CDR3 region has 13 residues. CDR3 residues: CASSLQGQETQYF. Written as DNA, the CDR3 is TGTGCCAGCAGTTTGCAGGGACAAGAGACCCAGTACTTC.

This clone came up a few times. This sequence joins TRBV27 and TRBJ2-7; 9 nucleotides line up with TRBD1. Looked up from germline, CDR1 is MNHEY and CDR2 is SMNVEV (reference sequence). J gave up 3 bases and V 5 bases, and 5 bases lay outside the gene matches. CDR3 length equals 14 residues. The CDR3 DNA follows: TGTGCCAGCAGTCCCACAGGGGGCTTCTACGAGCAGTACTTC. This translates into CASSPTGGFYEQYF.

In this sample, this clone turned up once. The rearrangement links TRBV18 to TRBJ2-7; tentatively, D is TRBD1 (6 bases). The germline V gene has CDR1 KGHSH and CDR2 LQKENI. Trimming removed 1 base at V and 5 bases at J, with 15 bases between. CDR3 length: 15 residues. Here the CDR3 reads CASSPLNNRADEQYF. CDR3 DNA sequence: TGTGCCAGCTCACCACTTAATAACAGGGCGGACGAGCAGTACTTC.

The chain uses TRBV25-1 and TRBJ1-6; 8 bases align to TRBD1. CDR1 and CDR2 from the germline V gene are MGHDK and SYGVNS. The CDR3 sequence is 17 residues long. After removal of 6 bases from V and 4 bases from J, the junction contained 11 bases not matched to a gene. CDR3: CASSPGTGVLYNSPLHF. The CDR3 bases are TGTGCCAGCAGCCCAGGGACAGGAGTCCTTTATAATTCACCCCTCCACTTT.

The CDR3 DNA is TGTGCCAGCAGTGAAGAAGGACTAGACTGGCCCGGGGAGCTGTTTTTT. Encoded protein: CASSEEGLDWPGELFF. The rearrangement uses TRBV2 and TRBJ2-2, with 7 bases fitting TRBD2. Germline V gene lookup returns CDR1 SNHLY and CDR2 FYNNEI. The CDR3 is made up of 16 amino acids. The V and J ends lost 1 base and 6 bases, in that order; junction bases with no gene match: 8.

This chain connects TRBV6-1 to TRBJ1-1; no clear D. CDR3 size: 12 residues. Trimming took 7 bases from V and 4 from J, leaving 10 bases between them. Germline CDR1 is MNHNS and CDR2 is SASEGT. Written as DNA, the CDR3 is TGTGCCAGCACGGCGGCCGGCACTGAAGCTTTCTTT. It yields the protein CASTAAGTEAFF.

The chain has TRBV20-1 and TRBJ2-1; D not certain. Germline V lookup: CDR1 DFQATT, CDR2 SNEGSKA (reference sequence). The CDR3 has 11 residues. V was trimmed by 1 base and J by 7 bases, leaving 5 bases between them. The CDR3 bases are TGCAGTGCTAGAGTTAAAAATGAGCAGTTCTTC. It is translated as CSARVKNEQFF.

The gene calls are TRBV2 and TRBJ2-5; 7 bases are a match to TRBD1. The CDR3 has 13 amino acids. Unmatched junction bases numbered 7, after V lost 7 bases and J lost 5 bases. CDR1 and CDR2 from the germline V gene are SNHLY and FYNNEI. The CDR3 protein is CASTRQGGETQYF. The CDR3 DNA sequence: TGTGCCAGCACCCGACAGGGCGGGGAGACCCAGTACTTC.

The J gene is TRBJ2-5, the V gene TRBV5-4, with D uncertain. The germline CDR1 and CDR2 sequences are SGHNT and YYREEE (reference sequence). This CDR3 contains 13 residues. V lost 4 bases and J lost 5, with 12 bases in between. Here the CDR3 reads CASSPHPEETQYF. CDR3 nucleotides: TGTGCCAGCAGCCCTCATCCGGAGGAGACCCAGTACTTC.

The chain joins TRBV6-1 to TRBJ2-2, with 9 positions matching TRBD1. The V gene end was trimmed by 0 bases and the J gene end by 6 bases; junction bases not matched to a gene: 2. Germline CDR1 reads MNHNS; CDR2 reads SASEGT. The CDR3 contains 15 residues. CDR3 loop: CASSEAGQGSGELFF. The CDR3 nucleotides are TGTGCCAGCAGTGAAGCGGGACAGGGTTCCGGGGAGCTGTTTTTT.

A single count supports this clone. This chain links TRBV7-3 with TRBJ2-3, with 7 positions matching TRBD2. The CDR3 length is 16 residues. CDR1 SGHTA and CDR2 FQGTGA come from the germline V gene. Unmatched junction bases numbered 6, after V lost 2 bases and J lost 1 base. Written as DNA, the CDR3 is TGTGCCAGCAGCTTACTTGCGGGAGTGGGCACAGATACGCAGTATTTT. Translation gives CASSLLAGVGTDTQYF.

The sample holds one count of this clone. This chain joins TRBV28 and TRBJ1-2; possible D gene TRBD1, 6 bases. Germline V gene sequence: CDR1 MDHEN, CDR2 SYDVKM. The CDR3 loop spans 12 amino acids. Deletions cut 6 bases from V and 3 bases from J, with 8 bases between. CDR3 in amino acids: CASSGTYYGYTF. The CDR3 bases are TGTGCCAGCAGCGGGACATACTATGGCTACACCTTC.

The sample holds one count of this clone. The J gene is TRBJ1-5, the V gene TRBV19; 9 bases map to TRBD1. Germline V gives CDR1 LNHDA, CDR2 SQIVND (reference sequence). The CDR3 is 17 amino acids. J lost 0 bases, V lost 9 bases, and 12 bases had no gene match. The CDR3 DNA reads TGTGCCAGCCAGGACAGGGGAGCGGGGTATAGCAATCAGCCCCAGCATTTT. This gives the protein CASQDRGAGYSNQPQHF.

In this sample, this clone turned up a few times. This chain uses TRBV9 with TRBJ2-7; 12 bases are a match to TRBD2. The CDR3 has 17 amino acids. Germline CDR1 reads SGDLS; CDR2 reads YYNGEE. V was pared by 4 bases and J by 3 bases, with 11 bases of the junction left unmatched. The CDR3, as DNA: TGTGCCAGCAGCCCGGAGGGGTCACTAGCGGGGGGCTACGAGCAGTACTTC. Its protein is CASSPEGSLAGGYEQYF.

This chain uses TRBV28 with TRBJ2-5; D is unclear. The CDR3 consists of 13 residues. CDR1 is MDHEN and CDR2 is SYDVKM in the germline V gene. V lost 6 bases and J lost 1, with 9 bases in between. CDR3 nucleotide sequence: TGTGCCAGCAGACTCCGGTTCCAAGAGACCCAGTACTTC. Translation gives CASRLRFQETQYF.

The J gene is TRBJ2-1, the V gene TRBV7-2, with 7 positions matching TRBD2. There are 15 residues in the CDR3. CDR1 is SGHTA and CDR2 is FQGNSA in the germline V gene. With V trimmed by 5 bases and J by 5 bases, 9 bases remained unmatched. The CDR3 is CASSPWAGANNEQFF. Written as DNA, the CDR3 is TGTGCCAGCAGCCCTTGGGCGGGAGCTAACAATGAGCAGTTCTTC.

The chain couples TRBV28 to TRBJ2-7; maybe TRBD1 (5 bases). Trimming stripped 9 bases from V and 8 bases from J, with 20 bases between. This CDR3 has 13 amino acids. Germline assignment: CDR1 MDHEN and CDR2 SYDVKM. In nucleotides, the CDR3 is TGTGCCAGTACACGATCAAGGGGTACAAAGCAGTACTTC. This codes for CASTRSRGTKQYF. The full variable domain, its missing parts supplied by reference TRBV28 and TRBJ2-7, is DVKVTQSSRYLVKRTGEKVFLECVQDMDHENMFWYRQDPGLGLRLIYFSYDVKMKEKGDIPEGYSVSREKKERFSLILESASTNQTSMYLCASTRSRGTKQYFGPGTRLTVT.

The CDR3 DNA follows: TGTGCCAGCAGCCACCGGGCTAGCGGGTCCTACGAGCAGTACTTC. The encoded protein is CASSHRASGSYEQYF. The V call is TRBV6-1, the J call TRBJ2-7; TRBD2 matches 8 bases. This CDR3 has 15 residues. Germline V CDR1 and CDR2: MNHNS, SASEGT. With 6 bases clipped from V and 1 base from J, the junction kept 8 bases outside the gene matches.

This clone turned up a few times. This chain connects TRBV10-2 to TRBJ2-1; 10 positions agree with TRBD1. This CDR3 has 16 residues. The junction had 11 bases not matched to a gene; V was cut back by 6 bases and J by 6 bases. Germline loops: CDR1 WSHSY, CDR2 SAAADI. Written as DNA, the CDR3 is TGCGCCAGCAGCTCAAACCCGGGACAGGGGATCAATGAGCAGTTCTTC. It specifies CASSSNPGQGINEQFF.

This clone occurred a few times. V gene TRBV7-9 combines with J gene TRBJ2-5, with D perhaps matching TRBD1 (6 bases). CDR1 SEHNR and CDR2 FQNEAQ come from the germline V gene (reference sequence). The CDR3 is made up of 14 amino acids. V was trimmed by 5 bases and J by 2 bases, leaving 12 bases between them. CDR3 region: CASSRADRQETQYF. CDR3 coding DNA: TGTGCCAGCAGCAGAGCGGACAGACAAGAGACCCAGTACTTC.

This rearrangement joins TRBV5-5 to TRBJ2-5, with 7 nucleotides matching TRBD1. CDR1 is SGHKS and CDR2 is YYEKEE in the germline V gene (reference sequence). The CDR3 sequence is 14 residues long. The ends lost 7 bases at V and 5 bases at J; junction bases unmatched: 11. The CDR3 region is CASLRGPEQETQYF. The CDR3 DNA reads TGTGCCAGCTTGAGGGGGCCCGAACAGGAGACCCAGTACTTC.